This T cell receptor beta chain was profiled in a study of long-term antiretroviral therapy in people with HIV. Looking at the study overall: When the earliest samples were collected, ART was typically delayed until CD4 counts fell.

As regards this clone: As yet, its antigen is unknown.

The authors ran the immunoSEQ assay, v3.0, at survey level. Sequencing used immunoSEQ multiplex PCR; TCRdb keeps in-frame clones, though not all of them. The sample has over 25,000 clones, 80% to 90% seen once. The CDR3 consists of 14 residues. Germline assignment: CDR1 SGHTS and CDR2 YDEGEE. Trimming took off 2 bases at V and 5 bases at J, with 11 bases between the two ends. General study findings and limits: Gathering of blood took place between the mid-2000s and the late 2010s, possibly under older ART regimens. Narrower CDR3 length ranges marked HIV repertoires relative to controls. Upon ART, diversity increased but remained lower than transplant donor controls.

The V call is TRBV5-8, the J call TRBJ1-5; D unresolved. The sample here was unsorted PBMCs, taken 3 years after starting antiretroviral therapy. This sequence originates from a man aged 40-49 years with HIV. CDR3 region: CASSFRGLDQPQHF. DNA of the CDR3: TGTGCCAGCAGCTTTCGGGGTTTGGATCAGCCCCAGCATTTT. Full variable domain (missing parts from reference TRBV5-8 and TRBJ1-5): EAGVTQSPTHLIKTRGQQATLRCSPISGHTSVYWYQQALGLGLQFLLWYDEGEERNRGNFPPRFSGRQFPNYSSELNVNALELEDSALYLCASSFRGLDQPQHFGDGTRLSIL.